This T cell receptor beta chain was identified during a study of sequential checkpoint blockade in melanoma. Study-wide context: Each arm's sequence ended with maintenance nivolumab.

As for this clone: Mismatch with germline at one junction end may stem from a read error.

Data came from immunoSEQ multiplex PCR; TCRdb stores just in-frame clones and leaves some out. The sample shows approximately 17,000 clones, 60% to 80% of them seen only once. As for treatment: randomized to nivolumab then ipilimumab (arm A) or the reverse (arm B). None of the patients previously received DNA-damaging chemotherapy. PBMC sorting kept live CD3+CD8+ cells without CD19 or CD56. Looked up from germline, CDR1 is SGHNT and CDR2 is YYREEE (reference sequence). This CDR3 has 14 residues. The sequencing used CD8+ T cells sorted from blood (inferred from file names), collected from a patient given nivolumab and ipilimumab in sequence. This rearrangement joins TRBV5-4 to TRBJ1-3, with TRBD1 as a possible D gene (6 bases). The TCR sequence derives from a human donor with melanoma. The CDR3 DNA sequence: TGTGCCAGCAGCTGGGGGCAGTTTGGAGACACCATATATTTT. Amino acids: CASSWGQFGDTIYF.